This T cell receptor (beta chain) derives from a study of cytomegalovirus exposure and HLA in healthy donors. Both 60 Vbeta primers and 13 Jbeta primers went into the PCR. Some clones are missing from TCRdb's copy, which holds only in-frame ones; the method was immunoSEQ multiplex PCR. This sample has 110,000 to 150,000 clones, with roughly a tenth found just once. This CDR3 region has 14 residues. Germline V lookup: CDR1 LGHNA, CDR2 YSLEER. V lost 2 bases, J lost 1 base, and 6 bases lay in between. This clone has more than one count but fewer than ten. The sequence was collected from a male donor in good health and CMV-seronegative. The specimen sequenced was PBMCs. The rearrangement links TRBV4-3 to TRBJ1-5; D ambiguous. CDR3 residues: CASSQIGSNQPQHF. CDR3 DNA: TGCGCCAGCAGCCAAATTGGCAGCAATCAGCCCCAGCATTTT.